This T cell receptor (beta chain) stems from a study of blood T cell repertoires in COVID-19. Study information: Acute and convalescent COVID-19 specimens originated in the United States, Italy and Spain. From T cells, B-cell-depleted T cells, or PBMCs came the material, which was cDNA or gDNA.

Between the trimmed V and J ends, which lost 1 base and 8 bases, there was a span of 15 bases. Germline CDR1 and CDR2: SGHDT and YYEEEE. This CDR3 contains 14 residues. The repertoire was sequenced with immunoSEQ multiplex PCR; TCRdb's copy has only in-frame clones and lacks some. The sample consists of about 100,000 clones, 75% to 95% of them appearing once. The V call is TRBV5-6, the J call TRBJ1-1; possible D gene TRBD1, 6 bases. The receptor was isolated from a man aged 18 to 35 with acute or convalescent COVID-19. The specimen was peripheral blood. CDR3 loop: CASSLRVRGAEAFF. The CDR3 DNA reads as TGTGCCAGCAGCTTGCGCGTCAGGGGTGCGGAAGCTTTCTTT. Using reference TRBV5-6 and TRBJ1-1 for the parts outside the CDR3, the full variable domain is DAGVTQSPTHLIKTRGQQVTLRCSPKSGHDTVSWYQQALGQGPQFIFQYYEEEERQRGNFPDRFSGHQFPNYSSELNVNALLLGDSALYLCASSLRVRGAEAFFGQGTRLTVV.